This TCR beta chain was obtained from a study of beta chain features in type 1 diabetes. Study results and limitations: A moderate, significant TCRB CDR3 shortening appeared in type 1 diabetes across four CD4+ subsets.

Every bit of the isolated RNA underwent reverse transcription, so sequencing read expressed TCRB transcripts. The repertoire was sequenced with immunoSEQ multiplex PCR; TCRdb's copy has only in-frame clones and lacks some. The table records about 660,000 clones, about 14% of them present only once. The authors took one heparinised blood draw, averaging approximately 0.12 L, from each donor. Of note for this clone: As yet, its antigen is unknown.

The CDR3 spans 15 residues. V was cut by 2 bases and J by 1 base, with 12 bases left in between. Germline-derived CDR1 and CDR2 are SGDLS and YYNGEE. Sequenced: naive CD4+ T cells from blood. The clonotype comes from a young man with type 1 diabetes. This sequence joins TRBV9 and TRBJ2-5; no definite D call. CDR3 coding DNA: TGTGCCAGCAGCGTCCCCACCCACATCCAAGAGACCCAGTACTTC. Translated: CASSVPTHIQETQYF.